Sequencing of this TCR beta chain was carried out in a study of T cells expressing NK-cell markers. Study-wide background: Repertoire data for TCR beta were derived from sorted T cells (CD3+CD56+NKG2C+, CD3+CD56+NKG2C- and CD3+CD56-NKG2C+). In the group of eight sequenced donors, seven were HCMV-seropositive and one was seronegative.

One entry per CDR3 protein, without DNA, is what TCRdb gives after re-calling the 5' RACE reads. The repertoire table contains about 540,000 distinct CDR3 sequences. Germline loops: CDR1 DFQATT, CDR2 SNEGSKA (reference sequence). The CDR3 length is 12 residues. Worth noting for this clonotype: What it binds is unknown.

Regarding the study as a whole: Specificity for HCMV among expanded NKG2C+ T cell clones was not established. Topping the CD3+CD56-NKG2C+ fraction as well were these clonotypes, in a handful of donors.

The chain combines TRBV20-1 with TRBJ1-3. The source material was blood T cells: a sorted CD56 or NKG2C T cell subset, CD4+ or CD8+ T cells, or bulk PBMC T cells (not recorded which). The sequence came from a man in his late teens or twenties in good health. CDR3 residues: CSASSPLGTIYF.